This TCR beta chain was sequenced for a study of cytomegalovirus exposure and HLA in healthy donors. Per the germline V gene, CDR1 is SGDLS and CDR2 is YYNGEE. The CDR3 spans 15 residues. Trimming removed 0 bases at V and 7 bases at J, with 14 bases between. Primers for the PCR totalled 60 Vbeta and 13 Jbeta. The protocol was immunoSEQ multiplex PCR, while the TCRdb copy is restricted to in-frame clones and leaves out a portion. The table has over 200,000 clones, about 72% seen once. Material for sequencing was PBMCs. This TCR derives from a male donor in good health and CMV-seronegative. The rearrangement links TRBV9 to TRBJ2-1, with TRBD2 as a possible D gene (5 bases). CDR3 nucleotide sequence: TGTGCCAGCAGCGTAGAAGTGGACTCTGGGAATGAGCAGTTCTTC. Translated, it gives CASSVEVDSGNEQFF.